The T cell receptor beta chain under discussion was sequenced for a study of T cell repertoires in cytomegalovirus infection. Germline CDR1 reads SGHVS; CDR2 reads FQNEAQ. The germline V and J ends were trimmed by 1 base and 6 bases, with 14 bases remaining between them. The CDR3 runs to 15 residues. This clonotype was detected many times. Its antigen is not identified. TCRdb fed the reads into MiXCR, producing one record per CDR3 protein. This sample yields 130,000 or so distinct CDR3 sequences, of which 5.5% to 7% are seen a single time; about a sixth belongs to the top ten. Findings of the study overall: In two of eight donors, the top clonotype was HLA-C-restricted CMV-specific. Adding up the frequency of public TCR beta families identified people who carried CMV plus the relevant HLA.

This TCR came from a human donor in good health (CMV status not recorded). Some clones in this sample may be carry-over from other donors' samples. V gene TRBV7-8 combines with J gene TRBJ2-3; possibly TRBD1 for D (6 bases). The source material was PBMCs. For the CDR3, the DNA is TGTGCCAGCAGCTTAGAGGGACACAAAAGGGATACGCAGTATTTT. This sequence encodes CASSLEGHKRDTQYF.